A single sample gave rise to the 28 T cell receptor beta chains below, sequenced in a study of neurological immune-mediated disorders. TCRdb independently ran MiXCR on the 5' RACE reads; one entry per CDR3 protein. The top ten hold 6.5% to 9% of the sample, which has approximately 80,000 distinct CDR3 sequences, 4.5% to 7.5% seen once. This sample's time point: longitudinal time-point 2. The sample consisted of PBMCs. Receptors originate from a woman aged 55-69 years with multiple sclerosis.

V gene TRBV18 combines with J gene TRBJ2-2; D gene ambiguous. Between the trimmed V and J ends, which lost 3 bases and 4 bases, there was a span of 9 bases. This CDR3 region has 14 residues. Germline V lookup: CDR1 KGHSH, CDR2 LQKENI. As DNA, the CDR3 is TGTGCCAGCTCACCCACCTGGGGCACCGGGGAGCTGTTTTTT. Translation gives CASSPTWGTGELFF.

This clonotype was counted only a few times. V is TRBV29-1 and J is TRBJ2-7, with D possibly TRBD1 on 6 matching bases. The germline V gene encodes CDR1 SQVTM and CDR2 ANQGSEA. V was trimmed by 3 bases and J by 6 bases, leaving 18 bases between them. CDR3 size: 14 residues. The CDR3 DNA follows: TGCAGCGTTGAGGGGGCTTCAGGAGTTGGCGAGCAGTACTTC. It translates to CSVEGASGVGEQYF.

Only a few counts were recorded for this clonotype. The V call is TRBV21-1, the J call TRBJ2-7. TRBV21-1 is termed a pseudogene. The CDR3 loop spans 12 amino acids. The CDR3 nucleotides read TGTGCCAGCAGCAAAGCTCATGACGAGCAGTACTTC. This gives the protein CASSKAHDEQYF.

The sample holds a few counts of this clonotype. This sequence joins TRBV12-3 or TRBV12-4 and TRBJ1-2; maybe TRBD1 (5 bases). Trimming shortened V by 3 bases and J by 3 bases, and 8 bases separated the two germline ends. CDR3 length: 13 amino acids. The CDR3: CASSLGVYYGYTF. CDR3 DNA: TGTGCCAGCAGTTTGGGGGTTTACTATGGCTACACCTTC.

This clonotype was seen at least ten times. The genes are TRBV7-9 and TRBJ2-3; D is unclear. Germline CDR1 and CDR2: SEHNR and FQNEAQ (reference sequence). There are 16 residues in the CDR3. Trimming pared 4 bases from V and 0 bases from J, leaving 14 bases between. The CDR3 here is CASSSLWTGSTDTQYF. CDR3 in DNA: TGTGCCAGCAGCTCACTATGGACCGGTAGCACAGATACGCAGTATTTT.

This clonotype was counted between two and nine times. The junction departs from the called germline gene at one end, perhaps through a read error. This chain links TRBV6-1 with TRBJ1-5; weak D call: TRBD1 (5 bases). This CDR3 comprises 13 residues. Germline lookup yields CDR1 MNHNS and CDR2 SASEGT. The CDR3 spells CASRTEGNQPQHF. The CDR3 DNA reads TGTGCCAGCAGGACAGAGGGCAACCAGCCCCAGCATTTT.

This clonotype was picked up many times. The rearrangement links TRBV6-5 to TRBJ1-1; 7 positions match TRBD1. Looked up from germline, CDR1 is MNHEY and CDR2 is SVGAGI. The V and J ends lost 0 bases and 5 bases, in that order; junction bases with no gene match: 3. The CDR3 is 14 amino acids. In DNA, the CDR3 is TGTGCCAGCAGTTACTCCAACAGGGGAACTGAAGCTTTCTTT. Translation gives CASSYSNRGTEAFF.

This clonotype was seen only a few times. The V gene is TRBV20-1, the J gene TRBJ1-6; perhaps TRBD1 as D (5 bases). V was trimmed by 0 bases and J by 2 bases, leaving 17 bases between them. Germline V CDR1 and CDR2: DFQATT, SNEGSKA (reference sequence). The CDR3 is 18 residues long. CDR3 nucleotide sequence: TGCAGTGCTAGAGATCTGGGGGGGAAGGGGACCTATAATTCACCCCTCCACTTT. Its translation is CSARDLGGKGTYNSPLHF.

This clonotype was seen ten or more times. This sequence joins TRBV20-1 and TRBJ1-2; TRBD1 is a possible D gene (5 bases). CDR1 DFQATT and CDR2 SNEGSKA come from the germline V gene (reference sequence). V was shortened by 0 bases and J by 9 bases, with 14 bases between the two germline ends. The length of the CDR3 is 13 residues. The CDR3 region has the DNA TGCAGTGCTAGAGATCACGGCCGGGGGAGCTACACCTTC. This gives the protein CSARDHGRGSYTF.

This clonotype was counted at least ten times. The rearrangement links TRBV2 to TRBJ1-2; D may be TRBD1 (6 bases). CDR1 and CDR2 (germline): SNHLY, FYNNEI. This CDR3 is built from 14 residues. The ends were cut back, 5 bases at V and 1 base at J, with 11 bases in the middle. CDR3 sequence: CASSTGNLNYGYTF. The CDR3 bases are TGTGCCAGCAGTACAGGGAACCTTAACTATGGCTACACCTTC.

This clonotype has a single count. The genes are TRBV30 and TRBJ2-7; D call uncertain. Germline V gene data show CDR1 as GTSNPN and CDR2 as SVGIG (reference sequence). The CDR3 spans 11 residues. V lost 3 bases, J lost 3 bases, and 6 bases lay in between. For the CDR3, the DNA is TGTGCCTGGAGCGGATACTACGAGCAGTACTTC. Protein sequence: CAWSGYYEQYF. Based on the CDR3 plus reference TRBV30 and TRBJ2-7, the full variable domain is SQTIHQWPATLVQPVGSPLSLECTVEGTSNPNLYWYRQAAGRGLQLLFYSVGIGQISSEVPQNLSASRPQDRQFILSSKKLLLSDSGFYLCAWSGYYEQYFGPGTRLTVT.

There are many counts of this clonotype. The chain carries TRBV29-1 and TRBJ2-3; no clear D. Trimming pared 0 bases from V and 2 bases from J, leaving 12 bases between. Germline V CDR1 and CDR2: SQVTM, ANQGSEA. There are 15 residues in the CDR3. CDR3 nucleotides: TGCAGCGTTGAAGATAATAACAGCTTCACAGATACGCAGTATTTT. Translating gives CSVEDNNSFTDTQYF.

This clonotype was seen ten or more times. V and J are TRBV11-2 and TRBJ1-6; weak D call: TRBD1 (6 bases). This CDR3 is built from 16 residues. The germline CDR1 and CDR2 sequences are SGHAT and FQNNGV. Trimming took 7 bases from V and 4 from J, leaving 17 bases between them. CDR3 nucleotide sequence: TGTGCCAGCACCCCCCGGGGGGGGCGGTATAATTCACCCCTCCACTTT. Translation: CASTPRGGRYNSPLHF.

This clonotype has ten or more counts. The chain couples TRBV5-1 to TRBJ2-7; 7 nucleotides align to TRBD1. This CDR3 region has 16 residues. V shed 4 bases and J 3 bases; nucleotides not matched to a gene: 13. CDR1 SGHRS and CDR2 YFSETQ come from the germline V gene. The CDR3 DNA sequence: TGCGCCAGCAGCACCGGGACAGATCTGGGTGTCTACGAGCAGTACTTC. Protein: CASSTGTDLGVYEQYF.

This clonotype was found many times. The genes are TRBV7-9 and TRBJ1-3, with D possibly matching TRBD1 (5 bases). The CDR3 totals 16 residues. The V end was cut by 3 bases, the J end by 0 bases, with 12 bases between. CDR1 is SEHNR, CDR2 FQNEAQ, per germline (reference sequence). This CDR3 is CASSFSGRNSGNTIYF. The DNA for the CDR3 is TGTGCCAGCAGCTTTTCGGGACGCAACTCTGGAAACACCATATATTTT.

The chain uses TRBV20-1 and TRBJ2-1; TRBD2 aligns across 10 bases. Germline CDR1 is DFQATT and CDR2 is SNEGSKA (reference sequence). This CDR3 region has 15 residues. The V gene end was trimmed by 0 bases and the J gene end by 8 bases; junction bases not matched to a gene: 7. The chain's CDR3 is CSARDPAGGFDEQFF. As DNA, the CDR3 is TGCAGTGCTAGAGACCCAGCGGGGGGGTTCGATGAGCAGTTCTTC.

Many counts were recorded for this clonotype. The V and J genes are TRBV20-1 and TRBJ2-3; possibly TRBD2 for D (5 bases). This CDR3 is 15 amino acids long. Germline V lookup: CDR1 DFQATT, CDR2 SNEGSKA (reference sequence). Trimming pared 4 bases from V and 2 bases from J, leaving 16 bases between. The chain's CDR3 is CSATQDGEFTDTQYF. The DNA for the CDR3 is TGCAGTGCTACCCAGGACGGGGAGTTCACAGATACGCAGTATTTT.

This clonotype occurred a few times. This chain links TRBV20-1 with TRBJ1-2, with TRBD1 matching 8 bases. V lost 4 bases and J lost 6; bases outside the gene matches: 7. There are 13 residues in the CDR3. Germline CDR1 DFQATT, CDR2 SNEGSKA (reference sequence). The CDR3 region is CSANTDRADGYTF. The CDR3 nucleotides are TGCAGTGCTAATACGGACAGGGCTGATGGCTACACCTTC.

This clonotype was counted at least ten times. The V and J genes are TRBV19 and TRBJ2-2, with a possible D match to TRBD1 (5 bases). V was clipped by 4 bases and J by 2 bases, with 11 bases between them. CDR1 and CDR2 from the germline V gene are LNHDA and SQIVND (reference sequence). The CDR3 totals 15 residues. CDR3 protein: CASSKDQGNTGELFF. The CDR3 bases are TGTGCCAGTAGTAAGGACCAGGGCAACACCGGGGAGCTGTTTTTT.

This clonotype was observed at least ten times. The chain recombines TRBV6-5 with TRBJ2-2, with D hard to call. The CDR3 has 16 residues. V was clipped by 5 bases and J by 2 bases, with 15 bases between them. Germline V gives CDR1 MNHEY, CDR2 SVGAGI. DNA for the CDR3: TGTGCCAGCAGTGGCTCCCTGGGCAGAAACACCGGGGAGCTGTTTTTT. Protein product: CASSGSLGRNTGELFF.

The table lists this clonotype with many counts. This chain joins TRBV5-1 and TRBJ1-3; D gene uncertain. This CDR3 is built from 14 residues. CDR1 and CDR2 from the germline V gene are SGHRS and YFSETQ. Trimming removed 5 bases from V and 0 bases from J, with 9 bases in between. Here the CDR3 DNA reads TGCGCCAGCAGGATTCAAAGCTCTGGAAACACCATATATTTT. Amino acids: CASRIQSSGNTIYF.

This clonotype was seen repeatedly, ten times or more. The chain is built from TRBV29-1 and TRBJ1-5, with D possibly TRBD1 on 6 matching bases. The V end was cut by 4 bases, the J end by 3 bases, with 13 bases between. Germline CDR1 reads SQVTM; CDR2 reads ANQGSEA. The CDR3 spans 14 residues. The CDR3 is CSVAATGSNQPQHF. CDR3 nucleotides: TGCAGCGTTGCCGCTACAGGGTCCAATCAGCCCCAGCATTTT.

This clonotype was found many times. The rearrangement joins TRBV20-1 to TRBJ1-6, with a weak D call TRBD1 (5 bases). Per the germline V gene, CDR1 is DFQATT and CDR2 is SNEGSKA (reference sequence). The V end was cut by 3 bases, the J end by 6 bases, with 12 bases between. The CDR3 is made up of 14 amino acids. CDR3 region: CSASRGGFNSPLHF. The CDR3 DNA sequence: TGCAGTGCTAGTAGGGGAGGTTTTAATTCACCCCTCCACTTT.

This clonotype was observed at least ten times. The rearrangement uses TRBV7-8 and TRBJ1-2, with D tentatively TRBD1 (5 bases). The CDR3 totals 14 residues. V was pared by 5 bases and J by 7 bases, with 17 bases between. The germline CDR1 and CDR2 sequences are SGHVS and FQNEAQ. CDR3 amino acids: CASSDPGGGGGYTF. The DNA of the CDR3 is TGTGCCAGCAGCGACCCCGGGGGTGGGGGTGGCTACACCTTC. Filled out from reference TRBV7-8 and TRBJ1-2, the complete variable domain reads GAGVSQSPRYKVAKRGQDVALRCDPISGHVSLFWYQQALGQGPEFLTYFQNEAQLDKSGLPSDRFFAERPEGSVSTLKIQRTQQEDSAVYLCASSDPGGGGGYTFGSGTRLTVV.

In this sample, this clonotype turned up many times. The V gene is TRBV5-1, the J gene TRBJ2-7; D may correspond to TRBD1 or TRBD2 (5 bases each). Trimming took off 5 bases at V and 0 bases at J, with 12 bases between the two ends. The CDR3 runs to 14 residues. CDR1 is SGHRS, CDR2 YFSETQ, per germline. The CDR3 is CASSSDGASYEQYF. The CDR3 region has the DNA TGCGCCAGCAGTTCGGACGGGGCCTCCTACGAGCAGTACTTC.

This clonotype was counted many times. This chain links TRBV5-1 with TRBJ2-1, with 9 bases lining up with TRBD2. The CDR3 loop spans 16 amino acids. The junction had 3 bases not matched to a gene; V was cut back by 0 bases and J by 2 bases. Germline V gives CDR1 SGHRS, CDR2 YFSETQ. The CDR3 DNA follows: TGCGCCAGCAGCTTGGTGGCGGGGGGGGCCTACAATGAGCAGTTCTTC. Translation gives CASSLVAGGAYNEQFF.

This clonotype was detected ten times or more. This CDR3 is CASTLGQTNTGELFF. CDR3 nucleotide sequence: TGTGCCAGCACCCTGGGACAAACGAACACCGGGGAGCTGTTTTTT. V and J are TRBV12-3 or TRBV12-4 and TRBJ2-2, with D possibly matching TRBD1 (6 bases). V lost 7 bases, J lost 0 bases, and 12 bases lay in between. The CDR3 has 15 amino acids.

This clonotype was counted ten times or more. The CDR3 sequence is CASAWAARGSGYTF. The DNA for the CDR3 is TGTGCCAGCGCTTGGGCAGCACGGGGGAGCGGCTACACCTTC. This sequence joins TRBV6-5 and TRBJ1-2; a possible D gene is TRBD1 (5 bases). Looked up from germline, CDR1 is MNHEY and CDR2 is SVGAGI. This CDR3 comprises 14 residues. V was shortened by 8 bases and J by 8 bases, with 21 bases between the two germline ends.